The 14 T cell receptor beta chains given below trace back to one sample, sequenced in a study of CD4 T cells in relation to SARS-CoV-2 and coronaviruses. Antigen specificity for these receptors is unknown. Profiled with immunoSEQ multiplex PCR; TCRdb holds only in-frame clones, not every one. This table holds some 20,000 clones, about four fifths found once. Unexposed donor CD4+ T cells date from about 2011-2019, before the COVID-19 pandemic. Isolation of CD4+ T cells took place after 10 days in culture. Sequencing input: CD4+ T cells from PBMCs, cultured in vitro. The receptor set was obtained from a human donor in good health.

This CDR3 reads CASSVGSGGAEDTQYF. CDR3 DNA: TGTGCCAGCAGCGTAGGTAGCGGGGGCGCCGAGGATACGCAGTATTTT. The rearrangement uses TRBV9 and TRBJ2-3, with 9 bases fitting TRBD2. Germline loops: CDR1 SGDLS, CDR2 YYNGEE. The CDR3 length is 16 residues. J was trimmed by 6 bases and V by 0 bases; bases with no gene match: 8.

This chain uses TRBV6-5 with TRBJ1-5; D not resolved. Per the germline V gene, CDR1 is MNHEY and CDR2 is SVGAGI. Trimming removed 4 bases at V and 0 bases at J, with 7 bases between. The CDR3 consists of 14 residues. The CDR3 reads CASSSSRSNQPQHF. Written as DNA, the CDR3 is TGTGCCAGCAGTTCAAGCCGTAGCAATCAGCCCCAGCATTTT.

This clone was seen more than once but under ten times. DNA of the CDR3: TGTGCCAGCAGCAGACAGGAGAACACTGAAGCTTTCTTT. Amino acids: CASSRQENTEAFF. The V call is TRBV7-2, the J call TRBJ1-1; possible D gene TRBD1, 6 bases. V shed 5 bases and J shed 1 base, with 8 bases lying between them. Germline V CDR1 and CDR2: SGHTA, FQGNSA. The length of the CDR3 is 13 residues.

The chain has TRBV5-1 and TRBJ2-3; 13 bases fit TRBD2. From germline, CDR1 is SGHRS and CDR2 YFSETQ. Germline trimming cut 6 bases from V and 3 bases from J; bases unmatched to any gene: 13. The CDR3 contains 18 residues. As DNA, the CDR3 is TGCGCCAGCATGACCTACTCGACTAGCGGGAGGTCAACAGATACGCAGTATTTT. As protein: CASMTYSTSGRSTDTQYF. The whole variable domain, filled in from reference TRBV5-1 and TRBJ2-3, reads KAGVTQTPRYLIKTRGQQVTLSCSPISGHRSVSWYQQTPGQGLQFLFEYFSETQRNKGNFPGRFSGRQFSNSRSEMNVSTLELGDSALYLCASMTYSTSGRSTDTQYFGPGTRLTVL.

The V and J genes are TRBV29-1 and TRBJ1-1; D remains ambiguous. The CDR3 spans 12 residues. Deletions cut 0 bases from V and 10 bases from J, with 12 bases between. Germline values: CDR1 SQVTM, CDR2 ANQGSEA. The CDR3 region has the DNA TGCAGCGTTGAAGATCCTTGGGCTGGAGCTTTCTTT. Protein: CSVEDPWAGAFF.

V gene TRBV6-5 combines with J gene TRBJ1-5, with no clear D. Germline CDR1 is MNHEY and CDR2 is SVGAGI. Trimming shortened V by 6 bases and J by 1 base, and 13 bases separated the two germline ends. This CDR3 is built from 15 residues. The CDR3 bases are TGTGCCAGCAGCCCCGACACTGTGAGCAATCAGCCCCAGCATTTT. Its protein is CASSPDTVSNQPQHF.

The genes are TRBV7-2 and TRBJ2-1; weak D call: TRBD2 (5 bases). CDR1 is SGHTA, CDR2 FQGNSA, per germline. The CDR3 runs 13 residues. The V gene lost 4 bases and the J gene lost 9 bases, with 13 bases spanning the gap. In DNA, the CDR3 is TGTGCCAGCAGCTCCCCCGTCGCGGGTGAGCAGTTCTTC. Its protein is CASSSPVAGEQFF.

The CDR3 spells CATSDSSGAYNEQFF. In DNA form, the CDR3 reads TGTGCCACCAGTGATTCTAGCGGGGCCTACAATGAGCAGTTCTTC. J is TRBJ2-1 and V is TRBV24-1, with 9 bases lining up with TRBD2. V dropped 2 bases and J dropped 2; count of bases not matched to a gene: 0. The CDR3 contains 15 residues. Looked up from germline, CDR1 is KGHDR and CDR2 is SFDVKD.

The V and J genes are TRBV5-4 and TRBJ2-7; TRBD2 aligns across 9 bases. V dropped 4 bases and J dropped 0; count of bases not matched to a gene: 5. This CDR3 spans 15 amino acids. Germline loops: CDR1 SGHNT, CDR2 YYREEE (reference sequence). In nucleotides, the CDR3 is TGTGCCAGCAGCGTCTCTAGCGGGGTCTCCTACGAGCAGTACTTC. Translation gives CASSVSSGVSYEQYF.

The chain links TRBV5-1 to TRBJ2-1; the match to TRBD1 covers 11 bases. V lost 0 bases and J lost 10; bases outside the gene matches: 3. This CDR3 has 14 residues. CDR1 SGHRS and CDR2 YFSETQ come from the germline V gene. The CDR3 region has the DNA TGCGCCAGCAGCTTGGGGACAGGGGGCAGGGAGCAGTTCTTC. Amino acid sequence: CASSLGTGGREQFF. The full variable domain, in which reference TRBV5-1 and TRBJ2-1 provide the parts outside the CDR3, is KAGVTQTPRYLIKTRGQQVTLSCSPISGHRSVSWYQQTPGQGLQFLFEYFSETQRNKGNFPGRFSGRQFSNSRSEMNVSTLELGDSALYLCASSLGTGGREQFFGPGTRLTVL.

The rearrangement uses TRBV4-3 and TRBJ2-3, with TRBD2 identical over 11 bases. Germline trimming cut 1 base from V and 2 bases from J; bases unmatched to any gene: 5. The germline V gene has CDR1 LGHNA and CDR2 YSLEER. The CDR3 totals 17 residues. The chain's CDR3 is CASSQGASGRFTDTQYF. In DNA form, the CDR3 reads TGCGCCAGCAGCCAAGGCGCTAGCGGGAGGTTCACAGATACGCAGTATTTT.

V is TRBV19 and J is TRBJ1-6; D unresolved. Trimming took off 6 bases at V and 5 bases at J, with 11 bases between the two ends. The germline V gene has CDR1 LNHDA and CDR2 SQIVND (reference sequence). The CDR3 loop spans 14 amino acids. The chain's CDR3 is CASRRGHNNSPLHF. CDR3 DNA: TGTGCCAGTAGAAGAGGGCACAATAATTCACCCCTCCACTTT.

On this clone itself: The sample has other DNA sequences that encode this CDR3 too. CDR3 protein: CASSARQGPLYEQYF. The DNA for the CDR3 is TGTGCCAGCAGCGCACGACAGGGACCCCTCTACGAGCAGTACTTC. The chain couples TRBV2 to TRBJ2-7; TRBD1 agrees at 7 bases. This CDR3 comprises 15 residues. V gave up 6 bases and J gave up 3 bases; unmatched junction bases: 11. Germline V CDR1 and CDR2: SNHLY, FYNNEI.

This clone was found once. This chain links TRBV3-1 (or the pseudogene TRBV3-2) with TRBJ1-4; D might be TRBD1 (5 bases). The CDR3 sequence is 14 residues long. The germline V gene encodes CDR1 LGHDT and CDR2 YNNKEL (reference sequence). Trimming cost V 1 base and J 4 bases, with 7 bases left between them. CDR3 coding DNA: TGTGCCAGCAGCCAAGGGCAGGGTAATGAAAAACTGTTTTTT. This translates into CASSQGQGNEKLFF.